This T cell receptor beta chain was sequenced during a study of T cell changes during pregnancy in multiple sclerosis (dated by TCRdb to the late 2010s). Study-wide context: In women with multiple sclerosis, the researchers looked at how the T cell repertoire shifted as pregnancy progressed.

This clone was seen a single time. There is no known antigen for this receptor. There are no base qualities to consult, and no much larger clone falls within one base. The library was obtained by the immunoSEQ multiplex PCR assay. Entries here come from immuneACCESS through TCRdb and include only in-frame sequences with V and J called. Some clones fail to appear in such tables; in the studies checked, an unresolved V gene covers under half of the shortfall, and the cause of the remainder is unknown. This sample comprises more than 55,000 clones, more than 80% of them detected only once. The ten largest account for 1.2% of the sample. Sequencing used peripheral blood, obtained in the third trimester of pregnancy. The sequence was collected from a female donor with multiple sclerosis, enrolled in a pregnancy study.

In nucleotide form, the sequence is TGTGCCAGCAGCCCCCACAGAGCTAACTATGGCTACACCTTC. Its protein product is CASSPHRANYGYTF. This chain joins TRBV13 to TRBJ1-2; the D gene identity is not certain. The germline V gene (reference sequence) supplies CDR1 PRHDT and CDR2 FYEKMQ. The CDR3 sequence holds 14 residues, the cysteine and phenylalanine included. Only CDR3 DNA remains: 42 bases, in frame from the first base. V and J are truncated by 5 bases and 0 bases respectively, leaving an intervening sequence of 10 bases.